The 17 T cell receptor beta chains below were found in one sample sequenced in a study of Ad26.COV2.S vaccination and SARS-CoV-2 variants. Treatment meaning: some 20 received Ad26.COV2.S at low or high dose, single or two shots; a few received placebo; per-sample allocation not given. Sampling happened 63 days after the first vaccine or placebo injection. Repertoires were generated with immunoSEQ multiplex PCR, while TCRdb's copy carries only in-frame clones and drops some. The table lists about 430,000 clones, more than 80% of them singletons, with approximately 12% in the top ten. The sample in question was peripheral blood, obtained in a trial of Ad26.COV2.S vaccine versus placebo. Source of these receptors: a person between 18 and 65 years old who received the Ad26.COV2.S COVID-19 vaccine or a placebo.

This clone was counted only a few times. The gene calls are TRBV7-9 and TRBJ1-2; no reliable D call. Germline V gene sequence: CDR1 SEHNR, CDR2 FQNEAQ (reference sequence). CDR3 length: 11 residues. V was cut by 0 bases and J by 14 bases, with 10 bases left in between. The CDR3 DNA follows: TGTGCCAGCAGCTTAGCGTTAGAGATGACCTTC. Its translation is CASSLALEMTF.

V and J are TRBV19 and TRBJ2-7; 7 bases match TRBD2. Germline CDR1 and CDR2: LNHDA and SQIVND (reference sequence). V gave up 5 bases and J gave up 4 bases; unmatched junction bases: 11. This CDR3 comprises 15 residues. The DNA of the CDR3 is TGTGCCAGTAGTCACGGACTAGTAGTGGAATACGAGCAGTACTTC. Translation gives CASSHGLVVEYEQYF.

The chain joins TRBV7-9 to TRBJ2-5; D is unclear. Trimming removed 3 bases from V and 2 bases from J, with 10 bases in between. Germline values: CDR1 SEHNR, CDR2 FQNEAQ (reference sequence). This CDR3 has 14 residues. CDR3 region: CASSFRTVQETQYF. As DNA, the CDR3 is TGTGCCAGCAGCTTTCGTACAGTACAAGAGACCCAGTACTTC.

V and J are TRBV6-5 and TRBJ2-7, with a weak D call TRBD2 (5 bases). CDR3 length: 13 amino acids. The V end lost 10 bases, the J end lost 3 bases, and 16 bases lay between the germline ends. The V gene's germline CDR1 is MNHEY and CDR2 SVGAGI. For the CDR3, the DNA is TGTGCCACCACTCGGGAAGGCCTCTACGAGCAGTACTTC. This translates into CATTREGLYEQYF.

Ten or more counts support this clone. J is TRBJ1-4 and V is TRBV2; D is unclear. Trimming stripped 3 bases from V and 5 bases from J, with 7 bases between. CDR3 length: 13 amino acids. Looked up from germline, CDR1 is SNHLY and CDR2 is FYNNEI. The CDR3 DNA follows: TGTGCCAGCAGTGAGGGCAGCAATGAAAAACTGTTTTTT. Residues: CASSEGSNEKLFF.

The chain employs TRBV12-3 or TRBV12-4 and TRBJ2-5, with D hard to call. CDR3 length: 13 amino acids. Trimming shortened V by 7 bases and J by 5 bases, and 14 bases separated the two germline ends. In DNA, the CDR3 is TGTGCCAGCACTAGGGTAGTGTGGGAGACCCAGTACTTC. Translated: CASTRVVWETQYF.

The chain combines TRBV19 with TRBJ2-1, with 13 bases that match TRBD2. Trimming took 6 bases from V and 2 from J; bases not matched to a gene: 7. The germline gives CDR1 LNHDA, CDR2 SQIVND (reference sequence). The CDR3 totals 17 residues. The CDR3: CASSRTGTSGTYNEQFF. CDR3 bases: TGTGCCAGTAGCAGGACGGGGACTAGCGGGACCTACAATGAGCAGTTCTTC.

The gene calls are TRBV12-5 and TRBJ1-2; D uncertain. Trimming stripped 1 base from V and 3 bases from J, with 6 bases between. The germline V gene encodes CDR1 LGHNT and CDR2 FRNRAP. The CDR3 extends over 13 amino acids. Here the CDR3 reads CASGLGIDYGYTF. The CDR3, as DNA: TGTGCTAGTGGTTTGGGAATAGACTATGGCTACACCTTC.

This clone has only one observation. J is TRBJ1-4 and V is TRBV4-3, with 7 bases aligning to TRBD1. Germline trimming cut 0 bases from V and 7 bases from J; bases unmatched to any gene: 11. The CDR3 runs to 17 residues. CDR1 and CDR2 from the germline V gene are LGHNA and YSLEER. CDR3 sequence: CASSQDRQGGWGEKLFF. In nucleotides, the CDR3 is TGCGCCAGCAGCCAAGATCGACAGGGAGGGTGGGGTGAAAAACTGTTTTTT.

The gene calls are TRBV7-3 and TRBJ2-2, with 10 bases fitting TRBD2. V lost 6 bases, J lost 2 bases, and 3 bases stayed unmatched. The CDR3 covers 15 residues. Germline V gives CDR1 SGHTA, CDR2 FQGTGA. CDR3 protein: CASRAGGSNTGELFF. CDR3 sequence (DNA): TGTGCCAGCAGAGCGGGAGGGTCTAACACCGGGGAGCTGTTTTTT. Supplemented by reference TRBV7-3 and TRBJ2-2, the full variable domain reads GAGVSQTPSNKVTEKGKYVELRCDPISGHTALYWYRQSLGQGPEFLIYFQGTGAADDSGLPNDRFFAVRPEGSVSTLKIQRTERGDSAVYLCASRAGGSNTGELFFGEGSRLTVL.

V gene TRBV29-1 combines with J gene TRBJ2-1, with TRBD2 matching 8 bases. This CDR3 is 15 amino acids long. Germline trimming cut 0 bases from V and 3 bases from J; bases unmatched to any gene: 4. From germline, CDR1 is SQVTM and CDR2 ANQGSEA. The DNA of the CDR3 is TGCAGCGTTGAAGATGGGAGCGGGAGCTACAATGAGCAGTTCTTC. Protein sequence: CSVEDGSGSYNEQFF.

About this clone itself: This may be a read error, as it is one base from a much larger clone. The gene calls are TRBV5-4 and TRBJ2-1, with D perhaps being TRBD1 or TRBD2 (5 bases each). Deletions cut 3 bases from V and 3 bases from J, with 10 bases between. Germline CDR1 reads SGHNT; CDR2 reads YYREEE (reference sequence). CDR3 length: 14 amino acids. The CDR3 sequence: CASSSGTNYNEQFF. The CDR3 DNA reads TGTGCCAGCAGCTCCGGGACCAACTACAATGAGCAGTTCTTC. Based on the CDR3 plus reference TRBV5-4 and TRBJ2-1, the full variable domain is ETGVTQSPTHLIKTRGQQVTLRCSSQSGHNTVSWYQQALGQGPQFIFQYYREEENGRGNFPPRFSGLQFPNYSSELNVNALELDDSALYLCASSSGTNYNEQFFGPGTRLTVL.

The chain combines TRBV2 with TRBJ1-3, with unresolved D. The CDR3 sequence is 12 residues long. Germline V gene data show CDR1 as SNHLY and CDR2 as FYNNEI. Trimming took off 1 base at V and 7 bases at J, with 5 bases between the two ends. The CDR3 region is CASSEGQNTIYF. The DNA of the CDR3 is TGTGCCAGCAGTGAAGGCCAGAACACCATATATTTT.

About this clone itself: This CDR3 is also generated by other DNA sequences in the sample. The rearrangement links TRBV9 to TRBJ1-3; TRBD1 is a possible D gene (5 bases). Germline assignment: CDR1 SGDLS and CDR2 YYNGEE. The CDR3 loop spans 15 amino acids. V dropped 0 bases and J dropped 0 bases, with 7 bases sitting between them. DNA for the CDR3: TGTGCCAGCAGCGTAGCGGGGCTCTCTGGAAACACCATATATTTT. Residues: CASSVAGLSGNTIYF.

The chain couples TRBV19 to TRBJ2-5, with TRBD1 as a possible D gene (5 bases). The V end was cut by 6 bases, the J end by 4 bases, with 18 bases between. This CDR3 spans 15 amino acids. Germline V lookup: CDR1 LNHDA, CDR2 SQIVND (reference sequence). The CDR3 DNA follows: TGTGCCAGTAGCCCACAGACCGACAGAGGAGAGACCCAGTACTTC. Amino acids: CASSPQTDRGETQYF.

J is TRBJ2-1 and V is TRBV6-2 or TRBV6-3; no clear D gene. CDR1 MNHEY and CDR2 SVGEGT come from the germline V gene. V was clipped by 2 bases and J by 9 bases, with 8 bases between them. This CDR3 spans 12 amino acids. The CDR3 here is CASSYNLGEQFF. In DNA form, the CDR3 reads TGTGCCAGCAGTTACAACCTCGGTGAGCAGTTCTTC.

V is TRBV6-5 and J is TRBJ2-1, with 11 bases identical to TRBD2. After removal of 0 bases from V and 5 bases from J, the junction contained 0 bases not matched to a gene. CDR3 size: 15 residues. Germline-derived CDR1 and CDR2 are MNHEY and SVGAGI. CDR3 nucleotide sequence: TGTGCCAGCAGTTACTCGGGACTAGCGGACAATGAGCAGTTCTTC. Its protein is CASSYSGLADNEQFF.